The 30 T cell receptor beta chains listed next were all sequenced from one sample in a study of regulatory T cells in long-lasting Graves disease. Time point noted: newly diagnosed GD, antithyroid drugs for less than 3 months. TCR sequences were obtained from RNA taken from PBMCs. Arm-PCR of CDR3 regions and iRepertoire HTBI primers were used to build TCR beta libraries. TCRdb re-analysed the multiplex PCR reads in MiXCR, keeping a single row per CDR3 protein. The sample contains about 540,000 distinct CDR3 sequences, roughly 14% of which appear only once. These data are also associated with another study on T cells in Graves' hyperthyroidism and ophthalmopathy.

Sequences were derived from peripheral blood mononuclear cells (PBMCs), sampled at new diagnosis, from a patient treated with antithyroid drugs. The receptors were gathered from a man younger than 40 with Graves disease.

The sample holds a few counts of this clonotype. The genes are TRBV12-3 or TRBV12-4 and TRBJ1-1; weak D call: TRBD1 (6 bases). The CDR3 is 14 residues long. Trimming stripped 6 bases from V and 8 bases from J, with 19 bases between. CDR3 sequence (DNA): TGTGCCAGCAGCCCTAACCCGGGACAAGGGGAAGCTTTCTTT. This translates into CASSPNPGQGEAFF.

The sample holds a few counts of this clonotype. This chain links TRBV5-4 with TRBJ1-5; no firm D call. There are 14 residues in the CDR3. Trimming took off 2 bases at V and 1 base at J, with 7 bases between the two ends. In germline, CDR1 is SGHNT, CDR2 YYREEE (reference sequence). The CDR3 protein is CASSFLGSNQPQHF. The CDR3 coding sequence is TGTGCCAGCAGCTTCCTTGGCAGCAATCAGCCCCAGCATTTT.

The gene calls are TRBV30 and TRBJ1-6; D is ambiguous. V was pared by 3 bases and J by 5 bases, with 5 bases between. CDR1 is GTSNPN, CDR2 SVGIG, per germline (reference sequence). The CDR3 runs to 12 residues. In nucleotides, the CDR3 is TGTGCCTGGAGGGCAGATAATTCACCCCTCCACTTT. Its translation: CAWRADNSPLHF.

This clonotype showed up just a few times. This chain connects TRBV5-1 to TRBJ2-6, with D perhaps TRBD2 (5 bases). The germline gives CDR1 SGHRS, CDR2 YFSETQ. Trimming pared 3 bases from V and 0 bases from J, leaving 7 bases between. The length of the CDR3 is 15 residues. This chain's CDR3 is CASSSTSSGANVLTF. The CDR3 bases are TGCGCCAGCAGCTCAACTAGCTCTGGGGCCAACGTCCTGACTTTC. Variable domain in full (rest from reference TRBV5-1 and TRBJ2-6): KAGVTQTPRYLIKTRGQQVTLSCSPISGHRSVSWYQQTPGQGLQFLFEYFSETQRNKGNFPGRFSGRQFSNSRSEMNVSTLELGDSALYLCASSSTSSGANVLTFGAGSRLTVL.

This clonotype was observed once. V gene TRBV30 combines with J gene TRBJ2-3; 10 bases are a match to TRBD2. Germline V CDR1 and CDR2: GTSNPN, SVGIG (reference sequence). Trimming removed 3 bases from V and 2 bases from J; junction bases left unmatched: 5. The CDR3 loop spans 15 amino acids. As DNA, the CDR3 is TGTGCCTGGAGGTGGACTAGCGGTTCCACAGATACGCAGTATTTT. Translating it yields CAWRWTSGSTDTQYF.

This chain connects TRBV7-2 to TRBJ1-4; D might be TRBD1 (6 bases). The CDR3 contains 16 residues. Germline values: CDR1 SGHTA, CDR2 FQGNSA. Trimming removed 5 bases from V and 3 bases from J, with 16 bases in between. CDR3 loop: CASSLSHRAPNEKLFF. For the CDR3, the DNA is TGTGCCAGCAGCCTCTCCCACAGGGCGCCTAATGAAAAACTGTTTTTT.

This clonotype was recorded at least ten times. The rearrangement uses TRBV11-2 and TRBJ2-2; perhaps D is TRBD1 or TRBD2 (5 bases each). The germline V gene has CDR1 SGHAT and CDR2 FQNNGV. Trimming shortened V by 5 bases and J by 7 bases, and 11 bases separated the two germline ends. This CDR3 is built from 13 residues. The CDR3 protein is CASSPGAVGELFF. The CDR3 DNA reads as TGTGCCAGCAGCCCCGGGGCTGTCGGGGAGCTGTTTTTT.

This clonotype has a handful of counts. The gene calls are TRBV7-2 and TRBJ2-5, with 9 bases matching TRBD2. V trimming: 5 bases; J trimming: 4 bases; junction bases outside the gene matches: 2. Germline CDR1 SGHTA, CDR2 FQGNSA. The CDR3 extends over 13 amino acids. CDR3 coding DNA: TGTGCCAGCAGCGCGACTAGCGGAGAGACCCAGTACTTC. Translation gives CASSATSGETQYF.

The chain uses TRBV6-2 or TRBV6-3 and TRBJ2-3, with 9 bases that match TRBD1. The CDR3 is 12 residues long. Germline V gene data show CDR1 as MNHEY and CDR2 as SVGEGT. The CDR3 DNA reads TGTACCGCGGGGACAGGGCGAAGGGCGCAGTATTTT. Translation gives CTAGTGRRAQYF.

This clonotype came up many times. The genes are TRBV20-1 and TRBJ2-3, with TRBD2 as a possible D gene (7 bases). This CDR3 spans 13 amino acids. Looked up from germline, CDR1 is DFQATT and CDR2 is SNEGSKA (reference sequence). V dropped 6 bases and J dropped 4 bases, with 14 bases sitting between them. The CDR3 nucleotides read TGCAGTGCCCGAGGGGGGGGCGCAGATACGCAGTATTTT. It codes for CSARGGGADTQYF.

This clonotype was counted at least ten times. The chain carries TRBV27 and TRBJ1-1; 8 nucleotides agree with TRBD1. The V gene's germline CDR1 is MNHEY and CDR2 SMNVEV (reference sequence). The V segment lost 4 bases and the J segment 5 bases; nucleotides outside the gene matches: 6. The CDR3 spans 14 residues. This chain's CDR3 is CASSSLRGHTEAFF. The CDR3 DNA is TGTGCCAGCAGTTCCCTCAGGGGGCATACTGAAGCTTTCTTT.

Note on this clonotype: Mismatch with germline at one junction end may stem from a read error. The chain has TRBV20-1 and TRBJ1-1; D gene ambiguous. The CDR3 runs 13 residues. From germline, CDR1 is DFQATT and CDR2 SNEGSKA (reference sequence). CDR3 residues: CGASAPPNADAFF. The CDR3 DNA is TGCGGTGCTAGCGCCCCGCCGAACGCTGACGCTTTCTTT.

This clonotype was seen a handful of times. The CDR3 coding sequence is TGCAGTGCTAGAGTTCCAGGCCTCTACGAGCAGTACTTC. Protein: CSARVPGLYEQYF. This rearrangement joins TRBV20-1 to TRBJ2-7; D remains unclear. V was shortened by 1 base and J by 3 bases, with 10 bases between the two germline ends. The CDR3 consists of 13 residues. Germline CDR1 is DFQATT and CDR2 is SNEGSKA (reference sequence).

This chain uses TRBV11-3 with TRBJ2-7; 8 bases line up with TRBD2. Germline assignment: CDR1 SGHNT and CDR2 YENEEA. The CDR3 consists of 17 residues. V trimming: 1 base; J trimming: 6 bases; junction bases outside the gene matches: 14. Here the CDR3 reads CASSLGLEREPFGEQYF. The CDR3 DNA reads TGTGCCAGCAGCTTAGGCCTAGAGCGGGAGCCCTTCGGCGAGCAGTACTTC.

This clonotype came up many times. The rearrangement joins TRBV7-8 to TRBJ2-4; no clear D. Germline loops: CDR1 SGHVS, CDR2 FQNEAQ. CDR3 length: 16 amino acids. Between the trimmed V and J ends, which lost 8 bases and 0 bases, there was a span of 17 bases. The DNA for the CDR3 is TGTGCCAGCGCGACCTCTGGCAGGCTAGCCAAAAACATTCAGTACTTC. Its translation is CASATSGRLAKNIQYF.

This clonotype appeared many times. V is TRBV27 and J is TRBJ2-7; 14 positions match TRBD2. In germline, CDR1 is MNHEY, CDR2 SMNVEV (reference sequence). Trimming cost V 6 bases and J 5 bases; bases outside gene matches: 27. The CDR3 covers 22 residues. As DNA, the CDR3 is TGTGCCAGCAGGCGTACTACCGGGACTAGCGGGAGTCGGCTTGATATAACACACGAGCAGTACTTC. Protein sequence: CASRRTTGTSGSRLDITHEQYF.

The chain has TRBV10-2 and TRBJ2-1; the match to TRBD2 covers 16 bases. J was trimmed by 8 bases and V by 6 bases; bases with no gene match: 7. Germline CDR1 is WSHSY and CDR2 is SAAADI. The length of the CDR3 is 16 residues. The CDR3 bases are TGCGCCAGCAGAGAACCGGGACTAGCGGGAGGGGATGAGCAGTTCTTC. It specifies CASREPGLAGGDEQFF.

Many counts were recorded for this clonotype. The V call is TRBV28, the J call TRBJ2-6; no definite D call. Trimming cost V 7 bases and J 0 bases, with 10 bases left between them. Per the germline V gene, CDR1 is MDHEN and CDR2 is SYDVKM. This CDR3 contains 15 residues. CDR3 sequence: CASTTGTSGANVLTF. CDR3 coding DNA: TGTGCCAGCACCACTGGAACCTCTGGGGCCAACGTCCTGACTTTC.

This clonotype was recorded at least ten times. This chain links TRBV20-1 with TRBJ2-7; 9 nucleotides agree with TRBD1. The J segment lost 7 bases and the V segment lost 4 bases, leaving 14 bases of the junction unmatched. This CDR3 spans 15 amino acids. Germline CDR1 DFQATT, CDR2 SNEGSKA (reference sequence). For the CDR3, the DNA is TGCAGTGCTACTAACCGGGACAGGGTTCTTCTAGAGCAGTACTTC. It encodes CSATNRDRVLLEQYF.

Regarding this clonotype: At one of its ends the junction is not consistent with the germline gene, which may arise from a read error. The J gene is TRBJ2-7, the V gene TRBV19; D may be TRBD1 (5 bases). CDR1 is LNHDA and CDR2 is SQIVND in the germline V gene (reference sequence). This CDR3 has 10 amino acids. The CDR3 region has the DNA TGTGCCAGTGAAGAGACCAGGGAAGGTTTC. Amino acids: CASEETREGF.

This clonotype was detected ten times or more. A much larger clonotype is one base distant, so this may be a read error. This chain links TRBV12-3 or TRBV12-4 with TRBJ1-5; TRBD1 agrees at 9 bases. J lost 6 bases, V lost 7 bases, and 13 bases had no gene match. The length of the CDR3 is 16 residues. The CDR3 nucleotides are TGTGCCAGCAATCCTTCGGACAGGGGATATGGTCAGCCCCAGCATTTT. This codes for CASNPSDRGYGQPQHF.

This clonotype appeared many times. V usage is TRBV2 and J usage is TRBJ2-1, with 7 nucleotides matching TRBD2. Germline V gene data show CDR1 as SNHLY and CDR2 as FYNNEI. The CDR3 is made up of 15 amino acids. The J segment lost 7 bases and the V segment lost 1 base, leaving 7 bases of the junction unmatched. The CDR3 DNA follows: TGTGCCAGCAGTGAAGGGAGGGATAGCGGGAATGAGCAGTTCTTC. Encoded protein: CASSEGRDSGNEQFF.

Many counts were recorded for this clonotype. The J gene is TRBJ2-2, the V gene TRBV29-1; unclear D gene. V lost 7 bases and J 4 bases, leaving 13 bases between the germline ends. Germline V gene sequence: CDR1 SQVTM, CDR2 ANQGSEA. The CDR3 extends over 13 amino acids. The CDR3 region has the DNA TGCAGCGCAGACCCTTCGAGCACCGGGGAGCTGTTTTTT. Translating it yields CSADPSSTGELFF.

This clonotype was recorded many times. The rearrangement uses TRBV6-5 and TRBJ2-7, with D hard to call. Between the trimmed V and J ends, which lost 0 bases and 7 bases, there was a span of 7 bases. CDR1 and CDR2 from the germline V gene are MNHEY and SVGAGI. The CDR3 has 12 amino acids. CDR3 in amino acids: CASSYSTGEQYF. The DNA of the CDR3 is TGTGCCAGCAGTTACTCGACCGGGGAGCAGTACTTC.

The V gene is TRBV19, the J gene TRBJ2-2, with a tentative D call TRBD2 (5 bases). CDR3 size: 14 residues. V lost 5 bases to trimming and J lost 7 bases, with 14 bases between them. Germline CDR1 reads LNHDA; CDR2 reads SQIVND (reference sequence). CDR3 in amino acids: CASSLRTRGGELFF. The CDR3 region has the DNA TGTGCCAGTAGTCTCCGGACCCGGGGCGGGGAGCTGTTTTTT.

This clonotype has ten or more counts. The chain carries TRBV12-3 or TRBV12-4 and TRBJ1-1; D ambiguous. The CDR3 is 11 amino acids. Trimming cost V 8 bases and J 8 bases, with 12 bases left between them. CDR3 coding DNA: TGTGCCAGCCGCTTAGGCCAAGAAGCTTTCTTT. Amino acid sequence: CASRLGQEAFF.

This clonotype was seen ten or more times. CDR3 nucleotides: TGTGCCAGCAGAATAGCGGGAGTCAACACCGGGGAGCTGTTTTTT. It yields the protein CASRIAGVNTGELFF. The gene calls are TRBV2 and TRBJ2-2; 9 nucleotides agree with TRBD2. Germline CDR1 SNHLY, CDR2 FYNNEI. This CDR3 region has 15 residues. V shed 6 bases, J shed 2 bases, and the junction held 4 bases outside the gene matches.

This clonotype was counted ten times or more. The rearrangement uses TRBV7-2 and TRBJ2-7; no clear D gene. The V gene lost 3 bases and the J gene lost 1 base, with 13 bases spanning the gap. The CDR3 spans 15 residues. Germline CDR1 is SGHTA and CDR2 is FQGNSA. The CDR3 bases are TGTGCCAGCAGCTTGGCTCCAGGAACATCCTACGAGCAGTACTTC. It translates to CASSLAPGTSYEQYF.

This clonotype occurred a few times. The V and J genes are TRBV6-2 or TRBV6-3 and TRBJ1-2; 9 bases map to TRBD1. Germline assignment: CDR1 MNHEY and CDR2 SVGEGT. CDR3 size: 14 residues. V lost 6 bases, J lost 4 bases, and 6 bases stayed unmatched. CDR3 residues: CASSRGQGSYGYTF. The CDR3 DNA reads TGTGCCAGCAGCCGAGGACAGGGGAGCTATGGCTACACCTTC.

The rearrangement links TRBV9 to TRBJ1-4; perhaps TRBD1 as D (5 bases). CDR3 size: 15 residues. CDR1 is SGDLS, CDR2 YYNGEE, per germline. Trimming stripped 4 bases from V and 6 bases from J, with 16 bases between. DNA of the CDR3: TGTGCCAGCAGCCGCGCCGGTGGGGCTTATGAAAAACTGTTTTTT. As protein: CASSRAGGAYEKLFF.